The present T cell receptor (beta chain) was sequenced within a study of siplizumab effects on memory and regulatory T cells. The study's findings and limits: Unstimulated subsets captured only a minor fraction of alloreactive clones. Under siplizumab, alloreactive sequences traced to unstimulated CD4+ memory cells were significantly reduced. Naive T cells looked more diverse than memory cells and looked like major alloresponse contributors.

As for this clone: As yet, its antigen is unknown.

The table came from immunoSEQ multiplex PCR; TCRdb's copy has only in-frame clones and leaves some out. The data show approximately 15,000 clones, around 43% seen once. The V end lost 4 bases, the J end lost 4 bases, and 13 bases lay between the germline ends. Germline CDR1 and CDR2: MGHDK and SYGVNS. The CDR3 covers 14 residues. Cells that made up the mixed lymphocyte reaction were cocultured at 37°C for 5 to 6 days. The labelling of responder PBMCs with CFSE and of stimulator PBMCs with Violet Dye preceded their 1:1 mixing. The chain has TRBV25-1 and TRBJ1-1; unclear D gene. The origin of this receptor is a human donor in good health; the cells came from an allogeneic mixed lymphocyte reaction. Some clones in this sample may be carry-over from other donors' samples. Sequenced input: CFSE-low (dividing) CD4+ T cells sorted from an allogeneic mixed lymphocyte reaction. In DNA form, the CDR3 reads TGTGCCAGCAGTGTGGCGGGTACCTCCACTGAAGCTTTCTTT. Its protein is CASSVAGTSTEAFF. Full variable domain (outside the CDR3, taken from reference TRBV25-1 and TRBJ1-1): EADIYQTPRYLVIGTGKKITLECSQTMGHDKMYWYQQDPGMELHLIHYSYGVNSTEKGDLSSESTVSRIRTEHFPLTLESARPSHTSQYLCASSVAGTSTEAFFGQGTRLTVV.